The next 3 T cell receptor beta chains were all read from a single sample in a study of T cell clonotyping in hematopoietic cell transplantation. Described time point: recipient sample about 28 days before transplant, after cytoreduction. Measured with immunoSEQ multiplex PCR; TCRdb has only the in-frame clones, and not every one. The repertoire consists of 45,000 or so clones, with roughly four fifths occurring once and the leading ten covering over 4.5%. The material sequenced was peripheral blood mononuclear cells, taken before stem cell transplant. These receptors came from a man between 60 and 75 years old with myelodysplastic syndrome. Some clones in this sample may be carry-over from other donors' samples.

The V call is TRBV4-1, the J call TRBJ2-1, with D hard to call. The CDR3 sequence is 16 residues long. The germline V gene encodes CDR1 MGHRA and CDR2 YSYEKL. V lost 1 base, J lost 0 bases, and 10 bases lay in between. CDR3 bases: TGCGCCAGCAGCCAAGTCAACATTATCTCCTACAATGAGCAGTTCTTC. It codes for CASSQVNIISYNEQFF.

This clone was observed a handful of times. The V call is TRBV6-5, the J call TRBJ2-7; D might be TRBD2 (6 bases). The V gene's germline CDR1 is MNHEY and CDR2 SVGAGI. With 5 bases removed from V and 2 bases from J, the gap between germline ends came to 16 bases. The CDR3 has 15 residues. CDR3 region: CASSGGTAGTYEQYF. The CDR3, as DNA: TGTGCCAGCAGTGGCGGGACGGCCGGGACCTACGAGCAGTACTTC.

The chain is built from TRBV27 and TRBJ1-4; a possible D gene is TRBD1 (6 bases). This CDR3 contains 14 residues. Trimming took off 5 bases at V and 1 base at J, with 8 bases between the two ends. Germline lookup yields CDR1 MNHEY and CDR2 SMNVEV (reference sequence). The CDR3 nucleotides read TGTGCCAGCAGTCCACAGGGAACTAATGAAAAACTGTTTTTT. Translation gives CASSPQGTNEKLFF.